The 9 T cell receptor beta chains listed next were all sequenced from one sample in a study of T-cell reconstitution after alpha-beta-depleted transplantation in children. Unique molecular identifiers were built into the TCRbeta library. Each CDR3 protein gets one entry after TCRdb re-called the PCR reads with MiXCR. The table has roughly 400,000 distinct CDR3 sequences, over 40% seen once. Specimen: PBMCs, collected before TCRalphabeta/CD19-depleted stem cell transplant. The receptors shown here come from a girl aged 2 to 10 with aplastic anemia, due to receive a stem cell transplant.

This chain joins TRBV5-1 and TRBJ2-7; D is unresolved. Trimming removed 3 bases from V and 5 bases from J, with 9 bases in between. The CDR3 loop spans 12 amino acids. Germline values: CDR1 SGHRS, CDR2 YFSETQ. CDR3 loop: CASSSQANEQYF. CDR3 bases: TGCGCCAGCAGCTCGCAAGCGAACGAGCAGTACTTC.

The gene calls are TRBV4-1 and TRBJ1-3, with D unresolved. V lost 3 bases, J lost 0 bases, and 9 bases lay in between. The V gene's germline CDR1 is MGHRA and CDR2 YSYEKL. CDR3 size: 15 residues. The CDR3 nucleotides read TGCGCCAGCAGCCAGTTGGGAACCTCTGGAAACACCATATATTTT. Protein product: CASSQLGTSGNTIYF.

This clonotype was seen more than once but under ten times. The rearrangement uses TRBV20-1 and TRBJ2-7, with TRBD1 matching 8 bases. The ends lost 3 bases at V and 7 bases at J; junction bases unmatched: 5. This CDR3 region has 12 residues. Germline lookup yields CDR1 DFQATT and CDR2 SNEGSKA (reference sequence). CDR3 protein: CSASGQGNEQYF. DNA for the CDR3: TGCAGTGCTAGCGGACAGGGTAATGAGCAGTACTTC.

Written as DNA, the CDR3 is TGCGCCAGCAGCGGCACTAGCTCCCCCCGGGGGGAGCAGTACTTC. This gives the protein CASSGTSSPRGEQYF. This chain uses TRBV5-1 with TRBJ2-7, with TRBD2 as a possible D gene (6 bases). From germline, CDR1 is SGHRS and CDR2 YFSETQ. V was clipped by 4 bases and J by 7 bases, with 21 bases between them. CDR3 size: 15 residues.

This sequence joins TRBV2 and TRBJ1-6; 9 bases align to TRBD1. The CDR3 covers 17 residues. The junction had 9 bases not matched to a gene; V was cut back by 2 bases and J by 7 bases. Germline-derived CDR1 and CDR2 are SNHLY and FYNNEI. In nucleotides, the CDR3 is TGTGCCAGCAGTGAAATCCGGGACAGGGCGAGGAATTCACCCCTCCACTTT. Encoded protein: CASSEIRDRARNSPLHF.

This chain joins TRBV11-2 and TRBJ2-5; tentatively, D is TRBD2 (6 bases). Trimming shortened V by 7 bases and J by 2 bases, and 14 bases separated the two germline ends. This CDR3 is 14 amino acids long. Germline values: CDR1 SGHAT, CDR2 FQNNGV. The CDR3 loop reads CASTHLADQETQYF. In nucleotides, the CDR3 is TGTGCCAGCACCCACTTAGCGGATCAAGAGACCCAGTACTTC. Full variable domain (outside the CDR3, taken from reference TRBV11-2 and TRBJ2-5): EAGVAQSPRYKIIEKRQSVAFWCNPISGHATLYWYQQILGQGPKLLIQFQNNGVVDDSQLPKDRFSAERLKGVDSTLKIQPAKLEDSAVYLCASTHLADQETQYFGPGTRLLVL.

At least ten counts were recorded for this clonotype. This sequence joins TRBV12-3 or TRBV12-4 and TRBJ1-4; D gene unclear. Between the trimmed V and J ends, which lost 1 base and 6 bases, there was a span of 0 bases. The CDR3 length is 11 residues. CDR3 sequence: CASSLDEKLFF. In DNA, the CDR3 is TGTGCCAGCAGTTTAGATGAAAAACTGTTTTTT.

CDR3 nucleotide sequence: TGTGCCACCAGCAGAGAAGGGGTCCCCTTACACGAGCAGTACTTC. As protein: CATSREGVPLHEQYF. The J gene is TRBJ2-7, the V gene TRBV15; D is possibly TRBD1 (5 bases). The CDR3 loop spans 15 amino acids. The germline V gene has CDR1 LNHNV and CDR2 YYDKDF (reference sequence). The ends were cut back, 0 bases at V and 5 bases at J, with 14 bases in the middle. Full variable domain (rest looked up from reference TRBV15 and TRBJ2-7): DAMVIQNPRYQVTQFGKPVTLSCSQTLNHNVMYWYQQKSSQAPKLLFHYYDKDFNNEADTPDNFQSRRPNTSFCFLDIRSPGLGDTAMYLCATSREGVPLHEQYFGPGTRLTVT.

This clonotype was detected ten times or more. The CDR3 reads CASSERGGLTGTQYF. The CDR3 DNA is TGTGCCAGCAGTGAACGGGGGGGCCTTACTGGGACCCAGTACTTC. The chain links TRBV6-1 to TRBJ2-5, with 8 positions matching TRBD2. This CDR3 has 15 amino acids. Germline CDR1 and CDR2: MNHNS and SASEGT. The V gene end was trimmed by 2 bases and the J gene end by 7 bases; junction bases not matched to a gene: 9.